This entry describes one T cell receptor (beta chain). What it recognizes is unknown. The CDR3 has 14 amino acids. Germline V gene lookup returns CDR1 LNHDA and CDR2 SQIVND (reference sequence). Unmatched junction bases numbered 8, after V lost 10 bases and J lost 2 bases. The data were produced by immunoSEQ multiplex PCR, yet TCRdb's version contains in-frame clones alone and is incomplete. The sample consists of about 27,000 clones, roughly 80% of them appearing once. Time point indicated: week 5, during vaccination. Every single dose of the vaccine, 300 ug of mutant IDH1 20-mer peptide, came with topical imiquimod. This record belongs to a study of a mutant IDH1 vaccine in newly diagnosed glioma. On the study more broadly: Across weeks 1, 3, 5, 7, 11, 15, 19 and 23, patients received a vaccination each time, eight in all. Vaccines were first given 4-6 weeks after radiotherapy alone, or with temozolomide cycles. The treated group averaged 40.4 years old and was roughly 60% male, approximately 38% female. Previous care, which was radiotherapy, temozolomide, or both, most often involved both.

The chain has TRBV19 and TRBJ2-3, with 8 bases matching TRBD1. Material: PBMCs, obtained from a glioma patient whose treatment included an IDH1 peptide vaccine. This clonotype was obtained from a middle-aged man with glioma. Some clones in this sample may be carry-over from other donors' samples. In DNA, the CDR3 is TGTGCCACTGCCCCGGGACAGGTCACAGATACGCAGTATTTT. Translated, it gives CATAPGQVTDTQYF.